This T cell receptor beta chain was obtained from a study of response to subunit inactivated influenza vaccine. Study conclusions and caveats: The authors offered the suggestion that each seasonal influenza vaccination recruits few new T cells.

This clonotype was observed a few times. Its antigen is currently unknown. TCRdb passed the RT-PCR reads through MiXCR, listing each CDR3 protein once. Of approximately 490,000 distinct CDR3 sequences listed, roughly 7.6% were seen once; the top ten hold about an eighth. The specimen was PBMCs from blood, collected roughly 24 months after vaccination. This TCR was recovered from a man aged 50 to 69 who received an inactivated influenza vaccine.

This chain's CDR3 is CASSLQPGPQETQYF. For the CDR3, the DNA is TGCGCCAGCAGCTTGCAACCGGGCCCGCAAGAGACCCAGTACTTC. The chain employs TRBV5-1 and TRBJ2-5, with D uncertain. V was trimmed by 1 base and J by 2 bases, leaving 12 bases between them. This CDR3 comprises 15 residues. Germline-derived CDR1 and CDR2 are SGHRS and YFSETQ.